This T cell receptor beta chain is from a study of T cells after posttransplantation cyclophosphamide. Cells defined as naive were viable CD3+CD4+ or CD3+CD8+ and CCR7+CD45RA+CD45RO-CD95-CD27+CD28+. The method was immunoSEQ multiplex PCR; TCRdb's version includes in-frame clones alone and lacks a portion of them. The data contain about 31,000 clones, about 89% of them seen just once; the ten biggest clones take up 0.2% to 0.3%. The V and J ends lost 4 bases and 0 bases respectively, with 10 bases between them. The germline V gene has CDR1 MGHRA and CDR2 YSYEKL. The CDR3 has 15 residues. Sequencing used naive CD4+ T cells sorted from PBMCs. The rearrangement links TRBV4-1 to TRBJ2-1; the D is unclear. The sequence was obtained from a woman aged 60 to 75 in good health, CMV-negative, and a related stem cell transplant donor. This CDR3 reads CASSPQDNSYNEQFF. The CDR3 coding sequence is TGCGCCAGCAGCCCGCAGGATAACTCCTACAATGAGCAGTTCTTC.